This entry lists 3 T cell receptor beta chains sequenced from one sample in a study of post-analysis software for immune sequencing data. Notes on the study in general: Roughly 5 TRBV segments (TRBV5-6, TRBV5-1 and TRBV20-1 among them) occurred more frequently in patients than in controls.

Prepared libraries of TCR beta cDNA carried unique molecular identifiers. From the PCR reads, TCRdb called clonotypes with MiXCR, one entry per CDR3 protein. The data show more than 450,000 distinct CDR3 sequences, roughly 46% seen once. The antigens these receptors bind are not known. The sequenced sample was blood. The receptors stem from a girl under 18 with multiple sclerosis.

This clonotype was picked up one time. V is TRBV7-2 and J is TRBJ1-5; 9 positions match TRBD1. Per the germline V gene, CDR1 is SGHTA and CDR2 is FQGNSA. Trimming at V came to 3 bases and at J to 8 bases, leaving 11 bases not matched to a gene. The CDR3 contains 16 residues. This CDR3 is CASSLDSGQGRKPQHF. CDR3 bases: TGTGCCAGCAGCTTGGACTCCGGACAGGGGCGAAAGCCCCAGCATTTT. The full variable domain, completed using reference TRBV7-2 and TRBJ1-5, is GAGVSQSPSNKVTEKGKDVELRCDPISGHTALYWYRQSLGQGLEFLIYFQGNSAPDKSGLPSDRFSAERTGGSVSTLTIQRTQQEDSAVYLCASSLDSGQGRKPQHFGDGTRLSIL.

This rearrangement joins TRBV27 to TRBJ1-1; 8 positions agree with TRBD1. The germline V gene encodes CDR1 MNHEY and CDR2 SMNVEV (reference sequence). Trimming cost V 5 bases and J 5 bases; bases outside gene matches: 4. The CDR3 extends over 13 amino acids. The CDR3 protein is CASSLHRGTEAFF. CDR3 DNA: TGTGCCAGCAGTCTGCACAGGGGGACTGAAGCTTTCTTT.

The chain couples TRBV9 to TRBJ1-2, with a possible D match to TRBD1 (5 bases). V lost 1 base, J lost 8 bases, and 12 bases lay in between. The CDR3 sequence is 13 residues long. Germline V CDR1 and CDR2: SGDLS, YYNGEE. CDR3 region: CASSVWDQEGYTF. The CDR3 DNA reads as TGTGCCAGCAGCGTATGGGACCAGGAGGGCTACACCTTC.